This TCR beta chain was sequenced in a study of regulatory T cells in long-lasting Graves disease. General study points: Persistent Graves' disease cases displayed lower TCR diversity than newly diagnosed ones. There was favoring of TRBV28, TRBJ1-2 and TRBJ2-5 in persistent disease. A greater number of public clonotypes (about 3,000) was shared by persistent patients than by new patients (just over 950).

Arm-PCR with iRepertoire HTBI primers amplified the CDR3 regions for these TCR beta libraries. Each CDR3 protein is one row after TCRdb ran MiXCR on the multiplex PCR reads. The data show a few hundred thousand distinct CDR3 sequences, 21% seen once. In its sample, this clonotype was seen many times. Its matching antigen is unknown. Germline assignment: CDR1 SNHLY and CDR2 FYNNEI. The CDR3 is 13 amino acids. The V end was cut by 6 bases, the J end by 4 bases, with 10 bases between. The sample's time point: persistent/refractory GD, antithyroid drugs over 5 years with positive TRAb. There was RNA extracted from PBMCs, and the TCR library was made from it. In Xi'an, China, an endocrinology department was the source of patients.

V gene TRBV2 combines with J gene TRBJ1-5; maybe TRBD1 (6 bases). The sequence was obtained from a female donor with Graves disease. This specimen consisted of peripheral blood mononuclear cells (PBMCs), obtained when the disease was refractory, from a patient treated with antithyroid drugs. The CDR3 DNA reads as TGTGCCAGCAGGGACAGCACAAATCAGCCCCAGCATTTT. Its translation is CASRDSTNQPQHF.